This T cell receptor beta chain was captured by sequencing in a study of blood T cell repertoires in COVID-19. For the study at large: The United States, Italy and Spain supplied acute and convalescent COVID-19 samples.

The germline V and J ends were trimmed by 3 bases and 14 bases, with 13 bases remaining between them. The CDR3 length is 12 residues. Per the study methods: Cell counts per sample came from amplifying reference gene primers. TCRdb's copy holds only in-frame clones and misses some; the assay was immunoSEQ multiplex PCR. From that table come the V and J calls and clone size; the DNA was used to work out D and trimming. Among about 140,000 clones listed, more than 80% were seen once. The source is a woman of 80 years or more with acute or convalescent COVID-19. J is TRBJ1-4 and V is TRBV12-3 or TRBV12-4; D may be TRBD1 (5 bases). The sample taken for sequencing was peripheral blood. The CDR3 nucleotides are TGTGCCAGCAGTTTTCAGGGATATTTGCTGTTTTTT. Protein: CASSFQGYLLFF.